The 13 T cell receptor beta chains presented below share a single source sample, sequenced in a study of Ad26.COV2.S vaccination and SARS-CoV-2 variants. Profiled with immunoSEQ multiplex PCR; TCRdb holds only in-frame clones, not every one. The data contain hundreds of thousands of clones, under 95% of them singletons. The specimen was peripheral blood, collected after recovery from COVID-19. The receptors were sampled from a human donor who had recovered from COVID-19.

This chain uses TRBV6-2 or TRBV6-3 with TRBJ2-3, with D perhaps TRBD1 (5 bases). With 6 bases removed from V and 2 bases from J, the gap between germline ends came to 9 bases. The CDR3 is 13 amino acids. CDR1 MNHEY and CDR2 SVGEGT come from the germline V gene. The CDR3 nucleotides are TGTGCCAGCAGCGGACACCTCACAGATACGCAGTATTTT. Its protein product is CASSGHLTDTQYF.

The CDR3: CASSKGTGGNSPLHF. In DNA form, the CDR3 reads TGTGCCAGTAGTAAAGGGACAGGGGGGAATTCACCCCTCCACTTT. The chain employs TRBV19 and TRBJ1-6; TRBD1 aligns across 11 bases. Losses at the gene ends were 4 bases for V and 7 bases for J; bases not matched to a gene: 3. The CDR3 totals 15 residues. CDR1 and CDR2 (germline): LNHDA, SQIVND (reference sequence).

CDR3 DNA sequence: TGTGCCAGCAGCTCCGGGACAGGGAGTTGGTATGGCTACACCTTC. Protein product: CASSSGTGSWYGYTF. The gene calls are TRBV3-1 (or the pseudogene TRBV3-2) and TRBJ1-2; the match to TRBD1 covers 9 bases. Germline values: CDR1 LGHDT, CDR2 YNNKEL (reference sequence). V lost 5 bases to trimming and J lost 5 bases; unmatched junction nucleotides: 9. CDR3 size: 15 residues.

The gene calls are TRBV7-3 and TRBJ2-3; maybe TRBD2 (6 bases). There are 14 residues in the CDR3. Trimming removed 2 bases from V and 1 base from J, with 7 bases in between. CDR1 and CDR2 (germline): SGHTA, FQGTGA. CDR3 amino acids: CASSLGTGTDTQYF. The CDR3 coding sequence is TGTGCCAGCAGCTTAGGGACTGGCACAGATACGCAGTATTTT.

The chain has TRBV15 and TRBJ2-7; a possible D gene is TRBD2 (5 bases). Germline V gene data show CDR1 as LNHNV and CDR2 as YYDKDF (reference sequence). V was cut by 5 bases and J by 4 bases, with 12 bases left in between. This CDR3 contains 13 residues. The DNA of the CDR3 is TGTGCCACCAGCGGGTGGGAGTCATACGAGCAGTACTTC. Translated: CATSGWESYEQYF.

This clone was detected only once. The chain is built from TRBV13 and TRBJ2-2; D is unresolved. CDR3 size: 15 residues. Germline V CDR1 and CDR2: PRHDT, FYEKMQ (reference sequence). V was clipped by 2 bases and J by 0 bases, with 7 bases between them. The DNA of the CDR3 is TGTGCCAGCAGCTTAACACCCACGAACACCGGGGAGCTGTTTTTT. The encoded protein is CASSLTPTNTGELFF.

V usage is TRBV5-1 and J usage is TRBJ2-3, with TRBD1 as a possible D gene (6 bases). V was cut by 3 bases and J by 0 bases, with 20 bases left in between. Germline V CDR1 and CDR2: SGHRS, YFSETQ. The CDR3 runs 18 residues. The CDR3 reads CASSYPPWTDPSTDTQYF. In nucleotides, the CDR3 is TGCGCCAGCAGCTATCCCCCCTGGACAGACCCAAGCACAGATACGCAGTATTTT.

J is TRBJ1-1 and V is TRBV3-1 (or the pseudogene TRBV3-2); possible D gene TRBD1, 5 bases. The CDR3 is 14 residues long. The germline V and J ends were trimmed by 2 bases and 3 bases, with 10 bases remaining between them. The germline V gene encodes CDR1 LGHDT and CDR2 YNNKEL (reference sequence). CDR3 DNA: TGTGCCAGCAGCCAATCGGGGACGGACACTGAAGCTTTCTTT. The encoded protein is CASSQSGTDTEAFF.

This clone was seen just once. V gene TRBV10-3 combines with J gene TRBJ2-3; no clear D. Germline loops: CDR1 ENHRY, CDR2 SYGVKD. V gave up 6 bases and J gave up 3 bases, with 13 bases separating them. The CDR3 runs to 14 residues. Here the CDR3 reads CAISRNTETDTQYF. The CDR3 region has the DNA TGTGCCATCAGCCGTAACACAGAAACAGATACGCAGTATTTT.

This clone was seen only once. V gene TRBV7-8 combines with J gene TRBJ1-2, with 12 bases aligning to TRBD1. V dropped 2 bases and J dropped 4; count of bases not matched to a gene: 5. Looked up from germline, CDR1 is SGHVS and CDR2 is FQNEAQ. The CDR3 has 16 amino acids. This CDR3 is CASSLRDRGLGYGYTF. The CDR3, as DNA: TGTGCCAGCAGCTTACGGGACAGGGGGCTCGGCTATGGCTACACCTTC.

This clone was counted between two and nine times. DNA of the CDR3: TGTGCCAGCAGTTACTCGATGGCAGGGCTGAATCAGCCCCAGCATTTT. Residues: CASSYSMAGLNQPQHF. This chain joins TRBV6-6 and TRBJ1-5, with D perhaps matching TRBD1 (5 bases). From germline, CDR1 is MNHNY and CDR2 SVGAGI (reference sequence). Trimming took off 0 bases at V and 4 bases at J, with 13 bases between the two ends. CDR3 size: 16 residues.

CDR3 loop: CASSLGGRNNEKLFF. The CDR3 bases are TGCGCCAGCAGCTTGGGGGGGCGCAATAATGAAAAACTGTTTTTT. The chain employs TRBV5-1 and TRBJ1-4; D perhaps matches TRBD1 (6 bases). The CDR3 covers 15 residues. Per germline, CDR1 SGHRS and CDR2 YFSETQ. Trimming took off 0 bases at V and 4 bases at J, with 10 bases between the two ends. Filled out from reference TRBV5-1 and TRBJ1-4, the complete variable domain reads KAGVTQTPRYLIKTRGQQVTLSCSPISGHRSVSWYQQTPGQGLQFLFEYFSETQRNKGNFPGRFSGRQFSNSRSEMNVSTLELGDSALYLCASSLGGRNNEKLFFGSGTQLSVL.

This clone was recorded once. J is TRBJ1-1 and V is TRBV7-8, with a weak D call TRBD1 (5 bases). The germline V and J ends were trimmed by 5 bases and 4 bases, with 20 bases remaining between them. This CDR3 contains 16 residues. Germline V gene sequence: CDR1 SGHVS, CDR2 FQNEAQ. The CDR3, as DNA: TGTGCCAGCAGCCTCCCCGACAGCGGGTGGGGCACTGAAGCTTTCTTT. Its translation: CASSLPDSGWGTEAFF.